Listed below are T cell receptor beta chains from one sample, sequenced in a study of blood T cell repertoires in COVID-19. Clones were sequenced by immunoSEQ multiplex PCR, and TCRdb holds only the in-frame ones, with some missing. Among about 77,000 clones listed, roughly nine tenths were seen once. The specimen was peripheral blood. These TCRs come from a woman aged 80 or over with active or convalescent COVID-19. The CDR3 runs from the conserved cysteine through the conserved F or W. The order of the fields is CDR3 length, J gene, clone size, D gene, V gene, CDR3 protein, CDR3 DNA. A D gene is named only where the DNA matches it firmly. Clone size is given for some rows only: seen once, a few or many times, or a class if the clone is expanded.

11,TRBJ2-3,.,.,TRBV20-1,CSAPRRDTQYF,TGCAGTGCGCCCCGTAGAGATACGCAGTATTTT
16,TRBJ2-7,once,TRBD2,TRBV7-2,CASSLSSGTTPYEQYF,TGTGCCAGCAGCTTATCTTCGGGGACTACGCCCTACGAGCAGTACTTC
15,TRBJ1-1,.,.,TRBV5-1,CASSLDPGQFTEAFF,TGCGCCAGCAGCTTGGACCCCGGACAGTTCACTGAAGCTTTCTTT
14,TRBJ1-5,once,.,TRBV6-2/TRBV6-3,CASSPHGWNQPQHF,TGTGCCAGCAGTCCCCACGGGTGGAATCAGCCCCAGCATTTT
15,TRBJ2-7,.,.,TRBV7-3,CASSLGFSEADEQYF,TGTGCCAGCAGCTTAGGGTTCAGCGAAGCAGACGAGCAGTACTTC
14,TRBJ2-7,.,.,TRBV5-1,CASSISAGVAEQYF,TGCGCCAGCAGCATCTCCGCAGGGGTAGCCGAGCAGTACTTC
15,TRBJ1-3,.,.,TRBV4-1,CASSQGRGGGNTIYF,TGCGCCAGCAGCCAAGGAAGGGGAGGTGGCAACACCATATATTTT
15,TRBJ1-3,few,TRBD1,TRBV28,CASTLNRGGGNTIYF,TGTGCCAGCACTCTCAACAGGGGAGGAGGAAACACCATATATTTT
15,TRBJ1-2,.,.,TRBV27,CASTPVSQRGYGYTF,TGTGCCAGCACCCCCGTATCGCAACGAGGCTATGGCTACACCTTC
16,TRBJ1-2,.,TRBD1,TRBV11-2,CASSSNTGARSYGYTF,TGTGCCAGCAGCTCGAATACAGGGGCCAGAAGCTATGGCTACACCTTC
13,TRBJ2-3,.,.,TRBV5-1,CASSPGGTDTQYF,TGCGCCAGCAGCCCCGGGGGCACAGATACGCAGTATTTT
15,TRBJ1-6,.,.,TRBV7-9,CASSLEVAGAYPLHF,TGTGCCAGCAGCTTAGAAGTAGCGGGGGCATACCCCCTCCACTTT
15,TRBJ2-7,.,.,TRBV7-8,CASSLRRTTYYEQYF,TGTGCCAGCAGCTTACGGAGGACCACTTATTACGAGCAGTACTTC
17,TRBJ1-1,.,.,TRBV7-3,CASSLSPWGREFKGAFF,TGTGCCAGCAGCTTAAGCCCTTGGGGGCGCGAGTTTAAGGGAGCTTTCTTT
15,TRBJ1-4,.,TRBD1,TRBV7-9,CASSLARAGGEKLFF,TGTGCCAGCAGCTTAGCGAGGGCAGGGGGAGAAAAACTGTTTTTT
15,TRBJ2-7,.,.,TRBV9,CASSVGGTGRYEQYF,TGTGCCAGCAGCGTAGGTGGGACGGGGAGGTACGAGCAGTACTTC
15,TRBJ2-1,once,.,TRBV11-3,CASSPRLAAYNEQFF,TGTGCCAGCAGCCCGCGGTTGGCGGCTTACAATGAGCAGTTCTTC
17,TRBJ2-6,.,TRBD1,TRBV6-1,CASSVNRGRAGANVLTF,TGTGCCAGCAGTGTTAACAGGGGGCGCGCCGGGGCCAACGTCCTGACTTTC
16,TRBJ2-5,.,TRBD1,TRBV2,CASSVRQGRYQETQYF,TGTGCCAGCAGTGTGCGACAGGGGCGATACCAAGAGACCCAGTACTTC
14,TRBJ2-5,.,.,TRBV28,CASSSQGPRETQYF,TGTGCCAGCAGTTCACAGGGTCCAAGGGAGACCCAGTACTTC
15,TRBJ2-7,.,.,TRBV11-1,CASSSGPDRNYEQYF,TGTGCCAGCAGCTCCGGCCCGGACAGAAACTACGAGCAGTACTTC
16,TRBJ1-6,.,TRBD1,TRBV7-6,CASSLLPGQENSPLHF,TGTGCCAGCAGCTTACTACCGGGACAGGAAAATTCACCCCTCCACTTT
14,TRBJ1-2,.,.,TRBV28,CASSSSGLGDGYTF,TGTGCCAGCAGTTCATCGGGCCTCGGGGATGGCTACACCTTC
15,TRBJ1-5,.,TRBD1,TRBV2,CASSRDSKGNQPQHF,TGTGCCAGCAGCAGGGACAGTAAGGGCAATCAGCCCCAGCATTTT
15,TRBJ1-3,.,.,TRBV9,CASSGGLRSGNTIYF,TGTGCCAGCAGCGGGGGACTGCGTTCTGGAAACACCATATATTTT
16,TRBJ1-2,.,TRBD1,TRBV2,CASSNPRGRDNYGYTF,TGTGCCAGCAGTAATCCAAGGGGGCGCGATAACTATGGCTACACCTTC
17,TRBJ2-5,.,TRBD2,TRBV3-1/TRBV3-2,CASSPLQTSGGAATQYF,TGTGCCAGCAGCCCTCTACAAACTAGCGGGGGGGCCGCGACCCAGTACTTC
15,TRBJ1-3,.,TRBD1,TRBV4-1,CASSGTGTGRDTIYF,TGCGCCAGCAGCGGGACAGGGACTGGTCGGGACACCATATATTTT
15,TRBJ1-5,.,.,TRBV19,CASSIVQYSNQPQHF,TGTGCCAGTAGTATAGTACAGTATAGCAATCAGCCCCAGCATTTT
14,TRBJ2-3,once,TRBD2,TRBV13,CAGRLAGGTDTQYF,TGTGCCGGTCGGCTAGCGGGGGGCACAGATACGCAGTATTTT
15,TRBJ2-7,.,TRBD2,TRBV5-4,CASSLGLADPYEQYF,TGTGCCAGCAGCTTGGGACTAGCGGACCCCTACGAGCAGTACTTC
13,TRBJ2-7,.,.,TRBV12-3/TRBV12-4,CASSLRQGGEQYF,TGTGCCAGCAGTTTGAGACAGGGAGGCGAGCAGTACTTC
17,TRBJ2-3,.,TRBD2,TRBV27,CASSLSRAGGSTDTQYF,TGTGCCAGCAGTTTATCGAGGGCGGGGGGATCCACAGATACGCAGTATTTT
16,TRBJ2-1,.,TRBD1,TRBV3-1/TRBV3-2,CASSQKRRGPYNEQFF,TGTGCCAGCAGCCAAAAGCGCAGGGGGCCCTACAATGAGCAGTTCTTC
15,TRBJ2-3,.,.,TRBV5-1,CASSIRLPSTDTQYF,TGCGCCAGCAGCATACGACTGCCCAGCACAGATACGCAGTATTTT
14,TRBJ2-5,once,TRBD2,TRBV7-9,CASSSPGREETQYF,TGTGCCAGCAGCTCCCCCGGGAGGGAAGAGACCCAGTACTTC
16,TRBJ2-5,.,TRBD2,TRBV6-6,CASRETSGAYQETQYF,TGTGCCAGCAGAGAAACTAGCGGGGCCTACCAAGAGACCCAGTACTTC
15,TRBJ2-7,.,TRBD2,TRBV7-2,CASSLGQRGGYEQYF,TGTGCCAGCAGCTTAGGCCAGCGGGGGGGGTACGAGCAGTACTTC
17,TRBJ2-7,.,.,TRBV7-7,CASSLPGQNRSSYEQYF,TGTGCCAGCAGCTTACCGGGACAAAACCGGAGCTCCTACGAGCAGTACTTC
15,TRBJ1-4,.,TRBD1,TRBV18,CASSPPTGTREKLFF,TGTGCCAGCTCACCTCCGACAGGGACGCGTGAAAAACTGTTTTTT
12,TRBJ2-7,.,.,TRBV28,CASSVQAYEQYF,TGTGCCAGCAGCGTCCAGGCTTACGAGCAGTACTTC
12,TRBJ1-2,.,.,TRBV28,CASSGQSYGYTF,TGTGCCAGCAGCGGACAGAGCTATGGCTACACCTTC